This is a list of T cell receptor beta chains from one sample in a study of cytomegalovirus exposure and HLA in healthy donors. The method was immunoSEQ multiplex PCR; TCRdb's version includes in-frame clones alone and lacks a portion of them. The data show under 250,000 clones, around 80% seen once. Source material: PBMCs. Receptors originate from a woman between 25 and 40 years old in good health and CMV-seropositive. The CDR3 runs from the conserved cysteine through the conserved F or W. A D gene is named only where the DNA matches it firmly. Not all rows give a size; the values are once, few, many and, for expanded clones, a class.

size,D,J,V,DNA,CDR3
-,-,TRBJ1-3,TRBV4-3,TGCGCCAGCAGCCAAGATAGTCAGGGAACTGGAAACACCATATATTTT,CASSQDSQGTGNTIYF
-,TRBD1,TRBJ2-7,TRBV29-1,TGCAGCGTGGAGGACAGGGGGCCCTACGAGCAGTACTTC,CSVEDRGPYEQYF
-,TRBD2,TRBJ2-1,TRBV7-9,TGTGCCAGCAGCTTACCTTCCGGGACTAGCGGGCCTTACAATGAGCAGTTCTTC,CASSLPSGTSGPYNEQFF
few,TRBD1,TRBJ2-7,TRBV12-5,TGTGCTAGTGGTTGGGACAGGGGTCCCTACGAGCAGTACTTC,CASGWDRGPYEQYF
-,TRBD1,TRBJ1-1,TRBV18,TGTGCCAGCTCACCCTTAAAGACAGGGTCCACTGAAGCTTTCTTT,CASSPLKTGSTEAFF
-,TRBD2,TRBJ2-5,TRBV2,TGTGCCAGCAAACCGGGACTAGCGGGAATCGAGACCCAGTACTTC,CASKPGLAGIETQYF
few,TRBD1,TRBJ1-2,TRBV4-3,TGCGCCAGCAGCCAAGACGGGACAGGGATTCCCTATGGCTACACCTTC,CASSQDGTGIPYGYTF
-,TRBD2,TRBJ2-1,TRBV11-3,TGTGCCAGCAGCCCATGGACTAGCGGGAGCCTCAACAATGAGCAGTTCTTC,CASSPWTSGSLNNEQFF
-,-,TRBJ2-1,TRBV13,TGTGCCAGCAGCCTTGGAGGGGATGAGCAGTTCTTC,CASSLGGDEQFF
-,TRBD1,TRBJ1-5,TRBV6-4,TGTGCCCCGAATCTCTCAGACAGGGGCGATCAGCCCCAGCATTTT,CAPNLSDRGDQPQHF
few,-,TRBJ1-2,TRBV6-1,TGTGCCAGCAGTGAAATGAGTAGGGGGTATGTTGGCTACACCTTC,CASSEMSRGYVGYTF
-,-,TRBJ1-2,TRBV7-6,TGTGCCAGCAGCCCAGACACAGGGTCCTATGGCTACACCTTC,CASSPDTGSYGYTF
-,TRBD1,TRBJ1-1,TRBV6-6,TGTGCCAGCAGTGCTGCGGGACAGGAGGAAGCTTTCTTT,CASSAAGQEEAFF
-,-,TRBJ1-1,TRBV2,TGTGCCAGTCTCCCTCCCCCGAACACTGAAGCTTTCTTT,CASLPPPNTEAFF
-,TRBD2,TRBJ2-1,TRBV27,TGTGCCAGCAGTTTAGGGACTAGCGGGAGTTTCTACAATGAGCAGTTCTTC,CASSLGTSGSFYNEQFF
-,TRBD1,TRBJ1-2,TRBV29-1,TGCAGCGTTGTTGGTCAGGGGGCCTACTATGGCTACACCTTC,CSVVGQGAYYGYTF